Each of the 29 T cell receptor beta chains below was sequenced from the same sample in a study of shared clonotypes between healthy human individuals (dated by TCRdb to 2018 to 2021). For the CD8 naive samples, CD45RO-negative cells were positively selected for CCR7, yielding a CD45RA+CCR7+ population from which TemRA cells were excluded. Library method: the immunoSEQ multiplex PCR assay. TCRdb holds this immuneACCESS table with in-frame rearrangements only. Some clones are missing; in checked studies, unresolved V genes explain under half, and the rest has no known cause. This sample is represented by 1.5 million to 2.5 million clones; about 95% of them were singletons. Approximately 1.2% of the sample rests with the top ten. Sequenced sample: naive CD8+ T cells sorted from blood. In the paper's terms, the cell subset or site label means: CD45RA+CCR7+. These receptors came from a man aged 18-30 years in good health.

This clone appeared once. V and J are TRBV7-6 and TRBJ2-7, with D maybe TRBD2 (5 bases). This CDR3 comprises 14 residues. Germline CDR1 and CDR2: SGHVS and FNYEAQ. V lost 1 base and J lost 0, with 7 bases in between. CDR3: CASSLGGYSYEQYF. The CDR3 DNA sequence: TGTGCCAGCAGCTTAGGCGGGTACTCCTACGAGCAGTACTTC.

The chain has TRBV28 and TRBJ2-5; D ambiguous. CDR3 length: 14 residues. The germline V gene has CDR1 MDHEN and CDR2 SYDVKM. The V end lost 10 bases, the J end lost 2 bases, and 17 bases lay between the germline ends. As DNA, the CDR3 is TGTGCCACCGAAATACAAGAAGTACAAGAGACCCAGTACTTC. As protein: CATEIQEVQETQYF.

The V call is TRBV6-4, the J call TRBJ2-1, with 9 nucleotides matching TRBD2. The germline CDR1 and CDR2 sequences are MRHNA and SNTAGT. The CDR3 is 16 residues long. Trimming took 0 bases from V and 9 from J; bases not matched to a gene: 9. The chain's CDR3 is CASSDSSGGPTVEQFF. DNA of the CDR3: TGTGCCAGCAGTGACTCAAGCGGGGGGCCTACGGTTGAGCAGTTCTTC.

This chain joins TRBV7-9 and TRBJ2-7, with 14 bases lining up with TRBD2. This CDR3 has 16 amino acids. V was clipped by 0 bases and J by 3 bases; unmatched bases: 1. In germline, CDR1 is SEHNR, CDR2 FQNEAQ (reference sequence). CDR3 loop: CASSLAGTSGSYEQYF. As DNA, the CDR3 is TGTGCCAGCAGCTTAGCGGGGACTAGCGGGAGCTACGAGCAGTACTTC.

The chain joins TRBV9 to TRBJ1-1; D gene uncertain. Trimming removed 2 bases from V and 2 bases from J, with 10 bases in between. CDR1 is SGDLS and CDR2 is YYNGEE in the germline V gene. The CDR3 extends over 14 amino acids. Written as DNA, the CDR3 is TGTGCCAGCAGCGTGGGAGGGATTAACACTGAAGCTTTCTTT. Translation gives CASSVGGINTEAFF.

The J gene is TRBJ2-2, the V gene TRBV9; D perhaps matches TRBD2 (5 bases). Trimming stripped 6 bases from V and 6 bases from J, with 18 bases between. Germline V gene lookup returns CDR1 SGDLS and CDR2 YYNGEE. The CDR3 has 15 amino acids. The CDR3 DNA sequence: TGTGCCAGCAACCCCAGTATGGGAGCCCCCGGGGAGCTGTTTTTT. Protein: CASNPSMGAPGELFF.

This chain connects TRBV7-9 to TRBJ1-1, with D possibly being TRBD1 (6 bases). The CDR3 consists of 14 residues. V was cut by 4 bases and J by 2 bases, with 11 bases left in between. Germline V gives CDR1 SEHNR, CDR2 FQNEAQ (reference sequence). The CDR3 DNA reads TGTGCCAGCAGCTATACGACAGGAAACACTGAAGCTTTCTTT. It is translated as CASSYTTGNTEAFF.

The V and J genes are TRBV7-9 and TRBJ1-1; D is undetermined. Germline assignment: CDR1 SEHNR and CDR2 FQNEAQ (reference sequence). V was shortened by 6 bases and J by 6 bases, with 8 bases between the two germline ends. The CDR3 totals 11 residues. CDR3 loop: CASSGSAEAFF. The DNA for the CDR3 is TGTGCCAGCAGTGGGTCTGCTGAAGCTTTCTTT.

This sequence joins TRBV18 and TRBJ2-7; TRBD1 might be the D (5 bases). Trimming removed 0 bases at V and 2 bases at J, with 11 bases between. The CDR3 runs to 15 residues. Germline CDR1 and CDR2: KGHSH and LQKENI. The CDR3 DNA is TGTGCCAGCTCACCACCCCAGGGTATTGCCTACGAGCAGTACTTC. Translated: CASSPPQGIAYEQYF.

The rearrangement links TRBV7-9 to TRBJ2-2; TRBD2 matches 11 bases. The V gene end was trimmed by 5 bases and the J gene end by 3 bases; junction bases not matched to a gene: 14. Germline V gene sequence: CDR1 SEHNR, CDR2 FQNEAQ (reference sequence). The CDR3 sequence is 19 residues long. The CDR3 loop reads CASSPQIAGGQGDTGELFF. In DNA form, the CDR3 reads TGTGCCAGCAGCCCCCAAATAGCGGGAGGGCAAGGCGACACCGGGGAGCTGTTTTTT.

On this clone itself: The same CDR3 can be traced to other DNA sequences in this sample. The rearrangement uses TRBV6-5 and TRBJ2-7; tentative D call: TRBD1 (6 bases). The length of the CDR3 is 14 residues. V was clipped by 0 bases and J by 2 bases, with 8 bases between them. CDR1 is MNHEY and CDR2 is SVGAGI in the germline V gene. The CDR3 spells CASSYSGTPYEQYF. In DNA form, the CDR3 reads TGTGCCAGCAGTTACTCCGGGACACCCTACGAGCAGTACTTC.

This clone was seen only a few times. The CDR3 nucleotides are TGTGCCACCAGCAGAGACTCCTCGGGCAATCAGCCCCAGCATTTT. Translated: CATSRDSSGNQPQHF. The chain links TRBV15 to TRBJ1-5, with unresolved D. Trimming shortened V by 0 bases and J by 2 bases, and 8 bases separated the two germline ends. CDR1 LNHNV and CDR2 YYDKDF come from the germline V gene (reference sequence). The CDR3 is 15 residues long.

V and J are TRBV28 and TRBJ2-5, with D perhaps TRBD1 or TRBD2 (5 bases each). Germline V lookup: CDR1 MDHEN, CDR2 SYDVKM. The V gene lost 2 bases and the J gene lost 4 bases, with 20 bases spanning the gap. There are 17 residues in the CDR3. Here the CDR3 reads CASSLPPAGTRGETQYF. The CDR3 DNA is TGTGCCAGCAGTTTACCCCCGGCCGGGACGCGAGGAGAGACCCAGTACTTC.

The chain combines TRBV4-1 with TRBJ2-1, with 11 bases lining up with TRBD2. The J segment lost 7 bases and the V segment lost 1 base, leaving 3 bases of the junction unmatched. The V gene's germline CDR1 is MGHRA and CDR2 YSYEKL. The CDR3 length is 15 residues. The CDR3 loop is CASSQVAGGQNEQFF. CDR3 coding DNA: TGCGCCAGCAGCCAAGTAGCGGGAGGGCAGAATGAGCAGTTCTTC.

The count of this clone is one. The V and J genes are TRBV16 and TRBJ2-1, with 11 nucleotides matching TRBD1. The CDR3 runs to 16 residues. The J segment lost 7 bases and the V segment lost 0 bases, leaving 5 bases of the junction unmatched. The V gene's germline CDR1 is KGHSY and CDR2 FQNENV. The CDR3 sequence: CASSQSAGTGGNEQFF. In DNA form, the CDR3 reads TGTGCCAGCAGCCAATCGGCCGGGACAGGGGGGAATGAGCAGTTCTTC.

CDR3 DNA: TGTGCCAGCAGCCGGACGAGGGAGGCAGATACGCAGTATTTT. This sequence encodes CASSRTREADTQYF. The rearrangement joins TRBV28 to TRBJ2-3, with TRBD2 as a possible D gene (6 bases). Germline V gene lookup returns CDR1 MDHEN and CDR2 SYDVKM. The germline V and J ends were trimmed by 6 bases and 4 bases, with 14 bases remaining between them. This CDR3 has 14 residues.

The V gene is TRBV7-9, the J gene TRBJ1-2, with 9 bases identical to TRBD1. V trimming: 4 bases; J trimming: 4 bases; junction bases outside the gene matches: 4. This CDR3 contains 14 residues. Germline CDR1 is SEHNR and CDR2 is FQNEAQ (reference sequence). CDR3 loop: CASSYPTGGYGYTF. CDR3 coding DNA: TGTGCCAGCAGCTACCCGACAGGGGGCTATGGCTACACCTTC. Full variable domain (rest looked up from reference TRBV7-9 and TRBJ1-2): DTGVSQNPRHKITKRGQNVTFRCDPISEHNRLYWYRQTLGQGPEFLTYFQNEAQLEKSRLLSDRFSAERPKGSFSTLEIQRTEQGDSAMYLCASSYPTGGYGYTFGSGTRLTVV.

The chain links TRBV5-3 to TRBJ2-3; unclear D gene. TRBV5-3 has ORF status, its function being uncertain. This CDR3 comprises 13 residues. Trimming stripped 1 base from V and 2 bases from J, with 5 bases between. The CDR3 region is CARSLTITDTQYF. CDR3 DNA sequence: TGTGCCAGAAGCTTGACTATCACAGATACGCAGTATTTT.

The CDR3, as DNA: TGTGCCAGCAGGGTGACGGGACAGGGCTGGGGTGAAGCTTTCTTT. Translating gives CASRVTGQGWGEAFF. The chain couples TRBV27 to TRBJ1-1; 9 bases are shared with TRBD1. V gave up 6 bases and J gave up 7 bases; unmatched junction bases: 12. Germline V CDR1 and CDR2: MNHEY, SMNVEV (reference sequence). The CDR3 is 15 residues long.

This sequence joins TRBV4-1 and TRBJ2-1; the D call may be TRBD1 or TRBD2 (5 bases each). The CDR3 extends over 14 amino acids. From germline, CDR1 is MGHRA and CDR2 YSYEKL. V lost 0 bases and J 10 bases, leaving 13 bases between the germline ends. This CDR3 reads CASSQDRGADEQFF. The CDR3 region has the DNA TGCGCCAGCAGCCAAGATCGAGGGGCCGACGAGCAGTTCTTC.

The J gene is TRBJ2-7, the V gene TRBV2, with TRBD2 matching over 8 bases. The V and J ends lost 1 base and 1 base, in that order; junction bases with no gene match: 3. Germline V CDR1 and CDR2: SNHLY, FYNNEI. This CDR3 contains 15 residues. CDR3 nucleotides: TGTGCCAGCAGTGAAGTCAGCGGGGGTTCCTACGAGCAGTACTTC. As protein: CASSEVSGGSYEQYF.

This chain connects TRBV14 to TRBJ1-2; no clear D. Trimming took off 3 bases at V and 0 bases at J, with 8 bases between the two ends. The CDR3 is 14 amino acids. Germline V lookup: CDR1 SGHDN, CDR2 FVKESK. This CDR3 reads CASSHLTTNYGYTF. The CDR3 nucleotides are TGTGCCAGCAGCCATCTCACCACTAACTATGGCTACACCTTC.

The V and J genes are TRBV7-2 and TRBJ1-5, with D hard to call. The germline V gene encodes CDR1 SGHTA and CDR2 FQGNSA. The CDR3 is 13 amino acids. Trimming removed 4 bases at V and 4 bases at J, with 8 bases between. CDR3 in amino acids: CASSSGWNQPQHF. CDR3 nucleotides: TGTGCCAGCAGCTCCGGATGGAATCAGCCCCAGCATTTT.

In DNA, the CDR3 is TGTGCCAGCAGTCTCCGGGGCGGGAATGAGCAGTTCTTC. This sequence encodes CASSLRGGNEQFF. The V call is TRBV27, the J call TRBJ2-1; D may correspond to TRBD1 or TRBD2 (5 bases each). Looked up from germline, CDR1 is MNHEY and CDR2 is SMNVEV (reference sequence). The CDR3 spans 13 residues. Trimming removed 5 bases from V and 7 bases from J, with 12 bases in between.

V and J are TRBV5-1 and TRBJ2-1; unclear D gene. The CDR3 runs to 12 residues. Trimming cost V 0 bases and J 5 bases, with 3 bases left between them. From germline, CDR1 is SGHRS and CDR2 YFSETQ. The CDR3 nucleotides are TGCGCCAGCAGCTTGGTGGACAATGAGCAGTTCTTC. It codes for CASSLVDNEQFF.

The rearrangement joins TRBV27 to TRBJ2-1; 13 bases are a match to TRBD2. V gave up 2 bases and J gave up 5 bases; unmatched junction bases: 21. In germline, CDR1 is MNHEY, CDR2 SMNVEV (reference sequence). The CDR3 has 22 amino acids. CDR3 protein: CASSLLSATFTGLAGVNNEQFF. CDR3 in DNA: TGTGCCAGCAGTTTACTCTCGGCCACATTCACCGGACTAGCGGGGGTAAACAATGAGCAGTTCTTC.

J is TRBJ2-1 and V is TRBV10-3, with TRBD2 as a possible D gene (6 bases). V was cut by 6 bases and J by 4 bases, with 19 bases left in between. The CDR3 totals 16 residues. In germline, CDR1 is ENHRY, CDR2 SYGVKD. In DNA form, the CDR3 reads TGTGCCATCAGCCGAACCGGGACTTCGGATTACAATGAGCAGTTCTTC. Its translation is CAISRTGTSDYNEQFF.

The chain employs TRBV4-2 and TRBJ2-2; no firm D call. CDR3 length equals 17 residues. Trimming shortened V by 3 bases and J by 3 bases, and 17 bases separated the two germline ends. Per the germline V gene, CDR1 is LGHNA and CDR2 is YNFKEQ. The CDR3 DNA reads TGTGCCAGCAGCCAGCCTGTACTTGACATGGACACCGGGGAGCTGTTTTTT. It specifies CASSQPVLDMDTGELFF.

The chain has TRBV11-2 and TRBJ2-3, with 10 bases fitting TRBD2. V was pared by 5 bases and J by 7 bases, with 6 bases of the junction left unmatched. The CDR3 consists of 14 residues. Germline lookup yields CDR1 SGHAT and CDR2 FQNNGV. CDR3 in amino acids: CASSVLAGDNTQYF. The DNA for the CDR3 is TGTGCCAGCAGCGTCCTAGCGGGGGATAATACGCAGTATTTT.